This record covers a single T cell receptor beta chain. Its antigen is not identified. The data are from a study of Ad26.COV2.S vaccination and SARS-CoV-2 variants. For the study at large: Ad26.COV2.S shots went into the muscle once or twice, 56 days apart.

Treatment reported: some 20 received Ad26.COV2.S at low or high dose, single or two shots; several received placebo; per-sample allocation not given. Following the first vaccine or placebo injection, samples were taken on day 63. The sample came from a Boston adult aged 18-55 years. J gave up 3 bases and V 4 bases, and 5 bases lay outside the gene matches. Germline CDR1 reads KGHDR; CDR2 reads SFDVKD. This CDR3 region has 16 residues. Assay: immunoSEQ multiplex PCR; the TCRdb copy retains only in-frame clones and omits some. The repertoire includes about 680,000 clones, around 92% of them detected once, and roughly 1.5% sits in the top ten. The study, taken as a whole, reports: Comparable non-spike TCR breadth was observed in vaccine and placebo recipients. Measurements of TCR breadth and depth may have given underestimates of the total T cell responses.

The chain links TRBV24-1 to TRBJ1-5; 10 bases are a match to TRBD1. The material sequenced was peripheral blood, taken in a trial of Ad26.COV2.S vaccine versus placebo. The origin of this receptor is a person aged 18-60 years who received the Ad26.COV2.S COVID-19 vaccine or a placebo. CDR3 DNA: TGTGCCACCAGTGAGCATGGACAGGGGGACAATCAGCCCCAGCATTTT. Translating it yields CATSEHGQGDNQPQHF.